These 4 T cell receptor beta chains came from one sample sequenced in a study of CD8 T cells in Susac syndrome. Reverse transcription of about 0.5 to 1 ug RNA was carried out with random hexamers. TCRdb used MiXCR to reprocess the immunoSEQ multiplex PCR reads, holding one entry per CDR3 protein. The data show 75,000 to 100,000 distinct CDR3 sequences, around 94% seen once. Sequences were obtained from CD8+ T cells from PBMCs. These receptor sequences come from a human donor in good health.

The J gene is TRBJ1-5, the V gene TRBV6-5; weak D call: TRBD1 (5 bases). The CDR3 runs 16 residues. Per the germline V gene, CDR1 is MNHEY and CDR2 is SVGAGI. Trimming removed 2 bases at V and 0 bases at J, with 11 bases between. The CDR3 nucleotides are TGTGCCAGCAGTTACGGAGCGGGGGGTAGCAATCAGCCCCAGCATTTT. Residues: CASSYGAGGSNQPQHF.

This chain joins TRBV20-1 and TRBJ2-7; 11 positions match TRBD2. The CDR3 runs to 14 residues. J was trimmed by 3 bases and V by 6 bases; bases with no gene match: 7. Germline CDR1 and CDR2: DFQATT and SNEGSKA (reference sequence). The CDR3 protein is CSAGGTSGFYEQYV. The CDR3 DNA sequence: TGCAGTGCCGGGGGGACTAGCGGATTCTACGAGCAGTACGTC.

The genes are TRBV11-2 and TRBJ2-1; tentative D call: TRBD1 (6 bases). The V end was cut by 3 bases, the J end by 4 bases, with 13 bases between. Germline CDR1 is SGHAT and CDR2 is FQNNGV. The CDR3 loop spans 15 amino acids. The DNA for the CDR3 is TGTGCCAGCAGCTTTCAGAATAGGGGGTACAATGAGCAGTTCTTC. It encodes CASSFQNRGYNEQFF.

The rearrangement links TRBV29-1 to TRBJ2-1; TRBD2 matches at 7 bases. Per the germline V gene, CDR1 is SQVTM and CDR2 is ANQGSEA. The CDR3 sequence is 16 residues long. The V and J ends lost 1 base and 8 bases, in that order; junction bases with no gene match: 14. CDR3 DNA: TGCAGCGTTGAAGCTGTACTGGAGGGAGGGCCATATGAGCAGTTCTTC. Protein: CSVEAVLEGGPYEQFF.